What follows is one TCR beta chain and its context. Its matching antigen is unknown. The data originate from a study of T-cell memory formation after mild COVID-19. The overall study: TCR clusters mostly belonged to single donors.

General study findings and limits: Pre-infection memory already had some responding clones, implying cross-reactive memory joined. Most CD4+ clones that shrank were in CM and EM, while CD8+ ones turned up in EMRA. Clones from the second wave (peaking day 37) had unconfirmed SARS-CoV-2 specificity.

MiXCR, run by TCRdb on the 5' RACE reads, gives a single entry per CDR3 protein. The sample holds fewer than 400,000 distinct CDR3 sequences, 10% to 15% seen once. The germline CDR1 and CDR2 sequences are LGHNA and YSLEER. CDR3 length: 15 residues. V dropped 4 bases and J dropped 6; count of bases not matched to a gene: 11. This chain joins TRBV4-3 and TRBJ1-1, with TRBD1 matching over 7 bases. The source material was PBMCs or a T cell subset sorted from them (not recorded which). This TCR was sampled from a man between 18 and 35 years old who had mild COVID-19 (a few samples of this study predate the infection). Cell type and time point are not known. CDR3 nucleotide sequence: TGCGCCAGCAGCCGAGGACAGGATGGGCAGGCTGAAGCTTTCTTT. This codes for CASSRGQDGQAEAFF.